This T cell receptor (beta chain) appears in the sequencing data of a study of tumor T cells in aggressive B-cell lymphoma. The V and J ends lost 0 bases and 2 bases respectively, with 8 bases between them. CDR3 length: 15 residues. Germline CDR1 LNHDA, CDR2 SQIVND (reference sequence). Only in-frame clones appear in the TCRdb table, and some are missing; sequencing was by immunoSEQ multiplex PCR. The profile covers about 5,600 clones, with less than 85% appearing a single time and roughly 2.9% taken by the ten largest. The chain joins TRBV19 to TRBJ2-1; D not resolved. This sequence was found in an adult with diffuse large B cell lymphoma. Sample: tumor tissue. For the CDR3, the DNA is TGTGCCAGTAGTATAGAAGAGTTGGCCTACAATGAGCAGTTCTTC. Translation gives CASSIEELAYNEQFF.